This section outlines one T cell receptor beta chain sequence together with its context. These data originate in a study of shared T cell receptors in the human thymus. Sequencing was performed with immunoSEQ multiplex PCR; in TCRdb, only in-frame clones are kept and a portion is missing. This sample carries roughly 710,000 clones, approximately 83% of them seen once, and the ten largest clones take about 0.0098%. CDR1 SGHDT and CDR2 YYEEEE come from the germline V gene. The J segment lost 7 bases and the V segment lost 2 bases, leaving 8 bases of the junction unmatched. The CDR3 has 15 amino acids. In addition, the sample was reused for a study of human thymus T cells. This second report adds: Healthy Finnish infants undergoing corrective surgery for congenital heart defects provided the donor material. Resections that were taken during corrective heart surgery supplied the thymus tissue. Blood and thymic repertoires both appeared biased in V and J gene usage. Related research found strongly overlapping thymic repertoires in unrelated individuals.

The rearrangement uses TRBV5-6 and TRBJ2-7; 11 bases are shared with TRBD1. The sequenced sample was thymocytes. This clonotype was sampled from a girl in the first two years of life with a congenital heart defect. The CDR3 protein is CASSLNGQGAEEQYF. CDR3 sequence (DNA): TGTGCCAGCAGCTTAAACGGACAGGGGGCGGAAGAGCAGTACTTC.